This T cell receptor beta chain was profiled in a study of PD-1 blockade in classical Hodgkin lymphoma. Germline CDR1 and CDR2: SQVTM and ANQGSEA. V shed 6 bases and J shed 0 bases, with 5 bases lying between them. This CDR3 contains 11 residues. Produced via immunoSEQ multiplex PCR; TCRdb's table is partial and in-frame only. The top ten hold 6.6% of the sample, which has 95,000 to 100,000 clones, about 89% seen once. Notes on the study in general: With respect to the repertoire differences, their causes, possibly disease activity or prior therapy, remain undefined.

Brentuximab vedotin exposure varied among the patients, all of whom had relapsed after autologous stem cell transplantation. Patients reached a best response of complete response, partial response or progressive disease. This clone was picked up many times. Its antigen is still unknown. The sample consisted of peripheral blood mononuclear cells (PBMCs), taken before the second cycle of nivolumab. The chain joins TRBV29-1 to TRBJ1-2, with unresolved D. The TCR was taken from a human donor with classical Hodgkin lymphoma. This CDR3 is CSVYSNYGYTF. DNA for the CDR3: TGCAGCGTATACTCTAACTATGGCTACACCTTC.